Described below is a single T cell receptor (beta chain) sequence and its context. Antigen unknown. The CDR3 is 12 residues long. Germline assignment: CDR1 SEHNR and CDR2 FQNEAQ (reference sequence). Trimming removed 9 bases from V and 10 bases from J, with 15 bases in between. UMIs and sample barcodes were carried by the TCR alpha and TCR beta cDNA libraries that 5'RACE produced using constant-segment primers. TCRdb reanalysed the 5' RACE reads using MiXCR and keeps one entry per CDR3 protein. The data show 250,000 to 300,000 distinct CDR3 sequences, with around 8% seen just once and roughly 23% held by the top ten. This entry belongs to a study of T-cell memory formation after mild COVID-19. Study-wide findings and caveats: Several responding clones turned up in pre-infection memory, indicating that cross-reactive memory may have taken part. The study found balanced CD4/CD8 in clones contracting day 15 to 85 and a CD4+ lean in later expanders. SARS-CoV-2 specificity was not confirmed for second-wave clones peaking on day 37.

The chain employs TRBV7-9 and TRBJ2-2; tentatively, D is TRBD2 (6 bases). The sample taken for sequencing was PBMCs or a T cell subset sorted from them (not recorded which). The source is a man aged 18 to 29 who had mild COVID-19 (a few samples of this study predate the infection). Cell type and time point are not known. CDR3 region: CASGAGNAELFF. In DNA, the CDR3 is TGTGCCAGTGGGGCGGGGAACGCGGAGCTGTTTTTT.